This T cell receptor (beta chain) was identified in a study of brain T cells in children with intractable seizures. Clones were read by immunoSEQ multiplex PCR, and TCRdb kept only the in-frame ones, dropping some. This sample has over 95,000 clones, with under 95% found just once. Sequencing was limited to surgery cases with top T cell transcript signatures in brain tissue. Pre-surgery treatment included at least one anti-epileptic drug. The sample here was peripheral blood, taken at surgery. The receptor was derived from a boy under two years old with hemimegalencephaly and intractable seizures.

The CDR3 DNA sequence: TGCGCCAGCAGACCAAGGACAGTTACTAATGAAAAACTGTTTTTT. Its translation is CASRPRTVTNEKLFF. This chain joins TRBV5-1 and TRBJ1-4, with D tentatively TRBD1 (6 bases). Germline loops: CDR1 SGHRS, CDR2 YFSETQ. CDR3 length equals 15 residues. Trimming took 5 bases from V and 2 from J, leaving 13 bases between them.